This T cell receptor beta chain derives from a study of T cells after yellow fever vaccination. Findings and caveats of the study: The CD4 and CD8 compartments had a small share of their clonotypes in common. Contaminating bulk clonotypes could be abundant in FACS-sorted repertoires.

Each CDR3 protein is one row after TCRdb ran MiXCR on the 5' RACE reads. The data hold 450,000 to 650,000 distinct CDR3 sequences, with roughly a fifth observed a single time. CDR3 length equals 13 residues. From germline, CDR1 is SQVTM and CDR2 ANQGSEA. Trimming removed 4 bases from V and 5 bases from J; junction bases left unmatched: 7. For this clonotype: Its antigen is currently unknown.

The material sequenced was PBMCs, taken more than 20 days after the first yellow fever vaccination. The TCR comes from a man younger than 30 who received the YFV17D yellow fever vaccine. The V and J genes are TRBV29-1 and TRBJ1-1; 7 bases are a match to TRBD1. The CDR3 DNA reads as TGCAGCGTTGTTCCAGGGGGTTGGACTGAAGCTTTCTTT. This encodes CSVVPGGWTEAFF.